Following are 24 T cell receptor beta chains from one sample sequenced in a study of blood T cells in healthy people across ages. Sample-barcoded 5' priming and a J-beta primer mix drove a second PCR of about 6 to 12 cycles. MiXCR, applied by TCRdb to the 5' RACE reads, yields one record per CDR3 protein. The sample has some 1.6 million distinct CDR3 sequences, 30% to 40% seen once. The sample was blood. These receptors were taken from a woman aged 25 to 39 in good health.

The chain links TRBV28 to TRBJ1-2, with unresolved D. V was clipped by 3 bases and J by 4 bases, with 9 bases between them. Germline lookup yields CDR1 MDHEN and CDR2 SYDVKM. The CDR3 is 13 amino acids. The CDR3 loop is CASSLVDAYGYTF. CDR3 bases: TGTGCCAGCAGTTTGGTGGATGCCTATGGCTACACCTTC.

This clonotype was observed a handful of times. The rearrangement links TRBV4-2 to TRBJ2-7; D possibly corresponds to TRBD1 (6 bases). Germline V gene data show CDR1 as LGHNA and CDR2 as YNFKEQ. This CDR3 spans 15 amino acids. The ends were cut back, 1 base at V and 0 bases at J, with 10 bases in the middle. CDR3 protein: CASSQARGGSYEQYF. CDR3 sequence (DNA): TGTGCCAGCAGCCAAGCCAGAGGGGGCTCCTACGAGCAGTACTTC.

The chain joins TRBV6-1 to TRBJ2-3; TRBD2 matches at 10 bases. V shed 4 bases and J 5 bases; nucleotides not matched to a gene: 6. Germline values: CDR1 MNHNS, CDR2 SASEGT. The CDR3 consists of 15 residues. This chain's CDR3 is CASSVAGGPGDTQYF. As DNA, the CDR3 is TGTGCCAGCAGTGTAGCGGGGGGTCCGGGAGATACGCAGTATTTT.

The CDR3, as DNA: TGTGCCAGCAGCGACGGGACAGTTCTTAACTATGGCTACACCTTC. Translation gives CASSDGTVLNYGYTF. The chain recombines TRBV9 with TRBJ1-2, with 7 bases fitting TRBD1. V shed 3 bases, J shed 1 base, and the junction held 6 bases outside the gene matches. Germline lookup yields CDR1 SGDLS and CDR2 YYNGEE. The CDR3 runs to 15 residues.

This chain links TRBV3-1 with TRBJ2-5; D might be TRBD2 (5 bases). The germline gives CDR1 LGHDT, CDR2 YNNKEL (reference sequence). This CDR3 contains 14 residues. V lost 1 base and J 11 bases, leaving 17 bases between the germline ends. The CDR3 is CASSQGTFAGEQYF. CDR3 nucleotide sequence: TGTGCCAGCAGCCAAGGGACTTTTGCGGGTGAGCAGTACTTC.

The chain links TRBV15 to TRBJ2-7; possibly TRBD1 or TRBD2 for D (6 bases each). The CDR3 totals 15 residues. CDR1 and CDR2 from the germline V gene are LNHNV and YYDKDF (reference sequence). V was clipped by 3 bases and J by 4 bases, with 16 bases between them. CDR3 in DNA: TGTGCCACCAGCAGCTCCCCCCCGGGGGCTTACGAGCAGTACTTC. Translated, it gives CATSSSPPGAYEQYF.

This clonotype has more than one count but fewer than ten. The V and J genes are TRBV12-3 or TRBV12-4 and TRBJ1-5; the D gene is possibly TRBD1 (6 bases). The CDR3 consists of 12 residues. V was clipped by 7 bases and J by 9 bases, with 13 bases between them. In nucleotides, the CDR3 is TGTGCCAGCACGAAGGGACATTCGCCCCAGCATTTT. Translation gives CASTKGHSPQHF.

The gene calls are TRBV5-1 and TRBJ2-1, with 8 bases aligning to TRBD2. Germline trimming cut 4 bases from V and 10 bases from J; bases unmatched to any gene: 13. Germline CDR1 reads SGHRS; CDR2 reads YFSETQ. The CDR3 is made up of 15 amino acids. Here the CDR3 DNA reads TGCGCCAGCAGCCCCGGGACTAGTCGGGGAGAGGAGCAGTTCTTC. This gives the protein CASSPGTSRGEEQFF.

Details on this clonotype: Its ends do not fully match the called genes, so a read error is possible. V usage is TRBV12-3 or TRBV12-4 and J usage is TRBJ2-2; a weak D match, TRBD1 (6 bases). This CDR3 is 14 amino acids long. The CDR3: CASTQDRYTGERFF. DNA of the CDR3: TGTGCCAGCACCCAGGACAGATACACCGGGGAGCGGTTTTTT.

The table lists this clonotype with a few counts. The chain couples TRBV5-5 to TRBJ2-1, with TRBD2 as a possible D gene (6 bases). This CDR3 region has 13 residues. Germline V CDR1 and CDR2: SGHKS, YYEKEE (reference sequence). Trimming pared 2 bases from V and 9 bases from J, leaving 12 bases between. CDR3 loop: CASSFWVGGEQFF. The CDR3 DNA reads as TGTGCCAGCAGCTTTTGGGTGGGGGGTGAGCAGTTCTTC.

This clonotype is a singleton in its sample. Given a much more abundant clone one base away, this may be a read error. This chain connects TRBV29-1 to TRBJ2-7, with D possibly TRBD1 on 5 matching bases. The CDR3 contains 13 residues. Trimming pared 4 bases from V and 10 bases from J, leaving 20 bases between. CDR1 is SQVTM and CDR2 is ANQGSEA in the germline V gene. The CDR3 DNA follows: TGCAGCGTTGGCCCCCAGGGTCAAGAGGCCCAGTACTTC. It is translated as CSVGPQGQEAQYF.

The sample holds a few counts of this clonotype. The rearrangement links TRBV7-3 to TRBJ2-1; 9 bases agree with TRBD1. Germline V CDR1 and CDR2: SGHTA, FQGTGA. J was trimmed by 4 bases and V by 5 bases; bases with no gene match: 9. This CDR3 has 16 amino acids. The CDR3 spells CASSLLTGTGYNEQFF. CDR3 sequence (DNA): TGTGCCAGCAGCCTACTAACCGGGACAGGGTACAATGAGCAGTTCTTC.

A note on this clonotype: One end of the junction is discordant with germline, which a read error may explain. This chain connects TRBV4-1 to TRBJ2-1; the match to TRBD2 covers 14 bases. The CDR3 sequence is 19 residues long. Germline lookup yields CDR1 MGHRA and CDR2 YSYEKL. The CDR3 protein is CTSSQVGGGTSGSNNEQFF. The DNA of the CDR3 is TGCACCAGCAGCCAAGTCGGTGGGGGGACTAGCGGGAGTAACAATGAGCAGTTCTTC.

On this clonotype itself: Its ends do not fully match the called genes, so a read error is possible. V is TRBV7-9 and J is TRBJ2-3, with D hard to call. Germline values: CDR1 SEHNR, CDR2 FQNEAQ (reference sequence). The CDR3 spans 18 residues. CDR3 sequence (DNA): TGTGCCAGCAGCTTTCCGATTCACAGCGAACAAAGCACAGATGCGCAGTATTTT. Its protein product is CASSFPIHSEQSTDAQYF.

This clonotype has at least ten counts. The rearrangement joins TRBV4-2 to TRBJ2-3; D is perhaps TRBD1 (5 bases). This CDR3 spans 14 amino acids. V was shortened by 7 bases and J by 4 bases, with 15 bases between the two germline ends. CDR1 and CDR2 from the germline V gene are LGHNA and YNFKEQ. The CDR3 region has the DNA TGTGCCAGCACCAACCATAAGGGGTCAGATACGCAGTATTTT. Translated: CASTNHKGSDTQYF.

There are a few counts of this clonotype. CDR3 loop: CATSDAGDSQETQYF. In DNA, the CDR3 is TGTGCCACCAGTGACGCCGGAGACAGCCAAGAGACCCAGTACTTC. The chain combines TRBV24-1 with TRBJ2-5; tentative D call: TRBD1 (5 bases). Germline assignment: CDR1 KGHDR and CDR2 SFDVKD. CDR3 length: 15 amino acids. V was clipped by 4 bases and J by 1 base, with 12 bases between them.

This clonotype appeared many times. The chain links TRBV20-1 to TRBJ2-7; 8 bases fit TRBD1. Trimming at V came to 5 bases and at J to 6 bases, leaving 6 bases not matched to a gene. The CDR3 extends over 12 amino acids. The germline gives CDR1 DFQATT, CDR2 SNEGSKA (reference sequence). The CDR3 loop reads CSAGQGFGEQYF. CDR3 in DNA: TGCAGTGCTGGACAGGGATTCGGCGAGCAGTACTTC.

The gene calls are TRBV30 and TRBJ2-1; 12 bases match TRBD2. The CDR3 extends over 18 amino acids. Germline assignment: CDR1 GTSNPN and CDR2 SVGIG (reference sequence). The V gene end was trimmed by 3 bases and the J gene end by 13 bases; junction bases not matched to a gene: 22. CDR3 sequence: CAWRRGTSGFQRGETQFF. CDR3 DNA: TGTGCCTGGAGAAGAGGGACTAGCGGGTTCCAAAGAGGAGAGACCCAGTTCTTC.

This clonotype was observed a few times. This chain uses TRBV30 with TRBJ2-3; 8 bases are a match to TRBD1. The CDR3 consists of 14 residues. J lost 4 bases, V lost 3 bases, and 6 bases had no gene match. Germline V gives CDR1 GTSNPN, CDR2 SVGIG (reference sequence). The CDR3: CAWSSDRVADTQYF. For the CDR3, the DNA is TGTGCCTGGAGCTCGGACAGGGTGGCAGATACGCAGTATTTT. Together with reference TRBV30 and TRBJ2-3, the CDR3 gives the full variable domain: SQTIHQWPATLVQPVGSPLSLECTVEGTSNPNLYWYRQAAGRGLQLLFYSVGIGQISSEVPQNLSASRPQDRQFILSSKKLLLSDSGFYLCAWSSDRVADTQYFGPGTRLTVL.

The V and J genes are TRBV29-1 and TRBJ1-1; possible D gene TRBD1, 5 bases. The V end lost 0 bases, the J end lost 11 bases, and 13 bases lay between the germline ends. The CDR3 is 12 residues long. Germline CDR1 is SQVTM and CDR2 is ANQGSEA. CDR3 sequence (DNA): TGCAGCGTTGAAGATCGAGGGGTGGGGGCTTTCTTT. Translation gives CSVEDRGVGAFF.

This clonotype was counted between two and nine times. This rearrangement joins TRBV28 to TRBJ1-2, with 8 bases fitting TRBD1. V dropped 8 bases and J dropped 6; count of bases not matched to a gene: 5. From germline, CDR1 is MDHEN and CDR2 SYDVKM. The CDR3 runs 12 residues. The CDR3 sequence is CASLRQGHGYTF. CDR3 nucleotide sequence: TGTGCCAGCCTTCGACAGGGGCATGGCTACACCTTC.

This clonotype was detected a few times. This chain connects TRBV20-1 to TRBJ2-7, with D perhaps TRBD2 (6 bases). CDR1 and CDR2 (germline): DFQATT, SNEGSKA (reference sequence). Trimming stripped 0 bases from V and 0 bases from J, with 12 bases between. The CDR3 runs to 15 residues. CDR3 loop: CSARDGGRPSYEQYF. For the CDR3, the DNA is TGCAGTGCTAGAGATGGGGGGAGGCCCTCCTACGAGCAGTACTTC.

In its sample, this clonotype was seen many times. V is TRBV4-1 and J is TRBJ2-1; possible D gene TRBD1, 6 bases. Looked up from germline, CDR1 is MGHRA and CDR2 is YSYEKL. This CDR3 spans 15 amino acids. Deletions cut 0 bases from V and 4 bases from J, with 10 bases between. CDR3 DNA: TGCGCCAGCAGCCAAGAGACAGGCCGGTACAATGAGCAGTTCTTC. Amino acids: CASSQETGRYNEQFF.

The V gene is TRBV12-3 or TRBV12-4, the J gene TRBJ2-7; 8 bases match TRBD2. CDR3 length equals 13 residues. Trimming at V came to 4 bases and at J to 4 bases, leaving 3 bases not matched to a gene. The CDR3 region has the DNA TGTGCCAGCAGTTATAGCGGGGAGTACGAGCAGTACTTC. As protein: CASSYSGEYEQYF.